A selection of T cell receptor beta chains follows, all from one sample in a study of blood T cell repertoires in COVID-19. Produced via immunoSEQ multiplex PCR; TCRdb's table is partial and in-frame only. Here the sample spans about 160,000 clones, roughly 90% being singletons. The sequenced sample consisted of PBMCs or T cells enriched from blood (not recorded which). The receptors here all came from a woman between 45 and 60 years old who had recovered from COVID-19. CDR3s include the opening cysteine and the closing phenylalanine or tryptophan.

j_gene,v_gene,CDR3aa
TRBJ1-5,TRBV19,CASSMSGGSRPQHF
TRBJ2-1,TRBV9,CASSSGLAGGSLAGEQFF
TRBJ1-1,TRBV19,CASSATGDLNTEAFF
TRBJ1-3,TRBV9,CASSPLLGGSGNTIYF
TRBJ2-6,TRBV19,CASSTPPHRNRGESNVLTF
TRBJ1-1,TRBV27,CASSLSRHPNTEAFF
TRBJ2-5,TRBV6-2/TRBV6-3,CASSPFQETQYF
TRBJ1-5,TRBV18,CASSATEHQPQHF
TRBJ1-2,TRBV6-5,CASSYSSGQGTYGYTF
TRBJ1-3,TRBV12-5,CASGPNTGGSGNTIYF
TRBJ2-1,TRBV7-9,CASSFSSGARNEQFF
TRBJ1-1,TRBV9,CASSAWTGRNTEAFF
TRBJ2-4,TRBV19,CASSTDRGNIQYF
TRBJ2-7,TRBV5-4,CASSSGSGMYEQYF
TRBJ1-5,TRBV6-2/TRBV6-3,CASSYAGGKNQPQHF
TRBJ1-4,TRBV3-1/TRBV3-2,CASSRRTGGGSEKLFF
TRBJ2-7,TRBV25-1,CASSESVGGSYEQYF
TRBJ2-5,TRBV29-1,CSVGGAGETQYF
TRBJ2-1,TRBV4-3,CASSTRTGEYNEQFF
TRBJ2-3,TRBV9,CASSSGGAPDTQYF
TRBJ1-1,TRBV7-8,CASSLGGGKTEAFF
TRBJ1-3,TRBV7-8,CASSLSAAGGGNTIYF
TRBJ2-1,TRBV6-5,CASRPRTRDNEQFF
TRBJ1-4,TRBV27,CASSRDREGEKLFF
TRBJ2-2,TRBV11-2,CASSLSQATGELFF
TRBJ1-3,TRBV25-1,CASSEYSGTGNTIYF
TRBJ1-1,TRBV6-2/TRBV6-3,CASSNGGDRGPGTEAFF
TRBJ2-3,TRBV19,CASSTLAGGRNTQYF
TRBJ2-1,TRBV3-1/TRBV3-2,CASSQVLAGEDHYNEQFF